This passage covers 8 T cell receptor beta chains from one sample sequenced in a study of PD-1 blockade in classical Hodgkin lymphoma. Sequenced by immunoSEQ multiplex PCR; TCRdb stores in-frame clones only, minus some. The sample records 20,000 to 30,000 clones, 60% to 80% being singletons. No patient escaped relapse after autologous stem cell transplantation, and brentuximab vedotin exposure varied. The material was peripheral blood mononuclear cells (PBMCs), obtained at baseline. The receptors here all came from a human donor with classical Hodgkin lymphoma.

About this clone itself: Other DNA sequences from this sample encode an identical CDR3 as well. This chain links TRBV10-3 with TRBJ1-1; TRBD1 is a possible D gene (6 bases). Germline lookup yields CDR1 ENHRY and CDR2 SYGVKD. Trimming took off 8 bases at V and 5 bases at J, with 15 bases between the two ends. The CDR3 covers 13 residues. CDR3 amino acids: CAIGEQGRTEAFF. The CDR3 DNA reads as TGTGCCATCGGGGAACAGGGAAGGACTGAAGCTTTCTTT.

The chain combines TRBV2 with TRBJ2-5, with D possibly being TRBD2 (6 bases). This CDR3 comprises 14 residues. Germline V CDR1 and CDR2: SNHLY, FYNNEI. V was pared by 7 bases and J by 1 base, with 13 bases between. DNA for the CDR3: TGTGCCAGCATGGCGACACTAGCCCAAGAGACCCAGTACTTC. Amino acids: CASMATLAQETQYF.

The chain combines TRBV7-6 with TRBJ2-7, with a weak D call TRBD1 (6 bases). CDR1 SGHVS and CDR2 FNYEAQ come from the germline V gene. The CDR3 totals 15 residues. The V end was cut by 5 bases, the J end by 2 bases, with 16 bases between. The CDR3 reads CASSPIAGQTYEQYF. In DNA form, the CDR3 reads TGTGCCAGCAGCCCGATAGCCGGACAGACCTACGAGCAGTACTTC.

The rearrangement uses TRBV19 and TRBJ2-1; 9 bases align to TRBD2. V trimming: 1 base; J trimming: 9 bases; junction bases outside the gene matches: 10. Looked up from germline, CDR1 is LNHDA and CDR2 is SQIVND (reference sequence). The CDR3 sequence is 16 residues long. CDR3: CASSIVQASGDGEQFF. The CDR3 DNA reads TGTGCCAGTAGTATAGTTCAGGCTAGCGGGGATGGTGAGCAGTTCTTC.

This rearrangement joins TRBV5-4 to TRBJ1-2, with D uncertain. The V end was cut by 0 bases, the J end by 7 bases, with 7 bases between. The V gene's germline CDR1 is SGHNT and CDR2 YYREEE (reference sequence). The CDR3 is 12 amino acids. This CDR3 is CASSLVDSGYTF. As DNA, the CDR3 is TGTGCCAGCAGCTTGGTTGATTCTGGCTACACCTTC.

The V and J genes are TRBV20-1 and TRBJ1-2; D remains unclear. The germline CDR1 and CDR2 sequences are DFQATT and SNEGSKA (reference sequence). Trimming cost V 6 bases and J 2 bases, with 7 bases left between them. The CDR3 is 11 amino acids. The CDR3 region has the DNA TGCAGTGCACCGCTGAACTATGGCTACACCTTC. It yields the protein CSAPLNYGYTF.

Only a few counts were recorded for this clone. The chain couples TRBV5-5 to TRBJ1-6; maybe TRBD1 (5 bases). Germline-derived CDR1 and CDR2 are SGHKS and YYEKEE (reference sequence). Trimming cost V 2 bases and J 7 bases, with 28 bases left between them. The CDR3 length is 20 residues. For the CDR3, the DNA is TGTGCCAGCAGCTTTCAGGGAAGTAGCGAGGTGGGAGGCGCAAATTCACCCCTCCACTTT. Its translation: CASSFQGSSEVGGANSPLHF.

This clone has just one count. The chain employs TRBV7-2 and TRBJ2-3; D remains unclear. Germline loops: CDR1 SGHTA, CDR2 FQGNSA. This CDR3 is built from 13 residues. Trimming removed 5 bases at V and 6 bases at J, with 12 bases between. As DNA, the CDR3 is TGTGCCAGCAGCCATAGCTTCAGTGATACGCAGTATTTT. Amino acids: CASSHSFSDTQYF.